The sequence of this T cell receptor (beta chain) was determined in a study of cytomegalovirus exposure and HLA in healthy donors. Germline V lookup: CDR1 MNHEY, CDR2 SVGAGI. This CDR3 has 11 amino acids. V was cut by 1 base and J by 8 bases, with 5 bases left in between. Study results and limitations: Other equally common chains were less clonally expanded than HLA-associated TCR beta chains, a later analysis showed.

Researchers ran the PCR with 60 Vbeta and 13 Jbeta primers. Using immunoSEQ multiplex PCR, the repertoire was profiled, and TCRdb retains in-frame clones only, with some absent. The sample lists some 130,000 clones, around 77% occurring once. On this clone: Its antigen remains unidentified.

This TCR came from a male donor in good health and CMV-seropositive. This chain uses TRBV6-5 with TRBJ1-1; TRBD1 is a possible D gene (5 bases). Sequenced: PBMCs. CDR3 nucleotide sequence: TGTGCCAGCAGTTACTACAGGGAAGCTTTCTTT. Its translation: CASSYYREAFF.